This TCR beta chain was recovered during a study of OX40 agonist ivuxolimab in advanced cancers. General notes on the study: Ivuxolimab, which targeted the costimulatory receptor OX40 (CD134), was an agonistic, fully human IgG2 monoclonal antibody. Intravenous ivuxolimab was administered to patients every 2 weeks at six dose levels: 0.01, 0.1, 0.3, 1.5, 3 and 10 mg/kg. Among the approximately 50 dose-escalation patients, approximately 20 had hepatocellular carcinoma, roughly 15 melanoma, 9 renal cell carcinoma and 9 head and neck cancer. In the dose-escalation cohort, roughly 82% of patients were male, and the mean age was 60 years with a range of roughly 23 to 79. Prior anti-PD-1, anti-PD-L1 or anti-CTLA-4 therapy was permitted, and approximately 39% of dose-escalation patients had received checkpoint inhibitors. Partial responses occurred in three dose-escalation patients, of whom one had hepatocellular carcinoma and two had cutaneous melanoma. Peripheral TCRbeta sequencing was intended to test whether TCR sequence diversity was altered and clonal T-cell expansion was caused by ivuxolimab. The paper describes the monotherapy dose-escalation part (N of about 47 patients) of the phase I trial of ivuxolimab.

The trial excluded patients who had a history of autoimmune disease or were on systemic immunosuppression. Peripheral blood for TCR sequencing was drawn from every dose cohort at baseline, at cycle 4 day 1 and at cycle 7 day 1. The samples were taken from a phase I, first-in-human, multicenter, open-label dose-escalation trial of ivuxolimab. Adults with locally advanced or metastatic melanoma, renal cell, hepatocellular, or head and neck squamous cell carcinoma were enrolled in the trial. CD4+ and CD8+ T cells were sorted separately from peripheral blood before TCR sequencing. Study-level results and caveats: After ivuxolimab, CD8+ T cells had more expanded clones than CD4+ T cells on average. Antigen specificity was not determined for the clonally expanded peripheral T cells. Low levels of normalized T-cell clonal expansion were also seen in some patients who did not respond. Partial responders in the 0.1-3.0 mg/kg groups had among the lowest normalized peripheral clonal expansion, especially among CD8+ T cells. Clonal expansion of both CD4+ and CD8+ blood T cells was observed from baseline to week 6 at doses 0.1 to 3.0 mg/kg.

Points on this clone: No antigen is known for it. No base qualities exist here, and no much larger clone lies one base off it.

To sequence the TCRbeta CDR3 region, genomic DNA was isolated from the sorted cells. The immunoSEQ Assay was used for sequencing of TCRbeta CDR3 regions. This is the immuneACCESS table as TCRdb keeps it, with only in-frame sequences that have V and J called. A part of the clones is gone; compared with another copy, unresolved V genes explain less than half, and the rest is unexplained. This sample lists approximately 100,000 clones; around 90% were detected once. Roughly 0.79% of the sample comes from the top ten. CDR1 and CDR2 are read off the germline V gene (reference sequence) as MNHEY and SMNVEV. Spanning cysteine to phenylalanine, the CDR3 consists of 15 amino acids. The CDR3 DNA has 45 bases and is translated from base 1. Here V drops 3 bases and J drops 1 base, and the junction holds 1 base not matched to any gene.

The sequencing used CD4+ or CD8+ T cells sorted from blood, collected in a trial of the OX40 agonist ivuxolimab. The rearrangement joined TRBV27 to TRBJ1-1, with 11 junctional bases fitting TRBD1. The origin of this receptor is an adult with an advanced solid tumor such as melanoma, head and neck, liver or kidney cancer. The CDR3 region reads CASSFGTGGNTEAFF. The bases read TGTGCCAGCAGTTTTGGGACAGGGGGGAACACTGAAGCTTTCTTT.